This TCR beta chain comes out of a study of cytomegalovirus exposure and HLA in healthy donors. The PCR employed 60 Vbeta primers together with 13 Jbeta primers. TCRdb's copy holds only in-frame clones and misses some; the assay was immunoSEQ multiplex PCR. The sample has more than 140,000 clones, approximately 82% seen once. Study-level findings and limits: Researchers counted 180 or so TCR beta chains as cytomegalovirus-associated.

In the case of this clone: The target antigen is unknown.

V lost 0 bases to trimming and J lost 5 bases; unmatched junction nucleotides: 3. Germline loops: CDR1 SGDLS, CDR2 YYNGEE. The CDR3 loop spans 17 amino acids. The chain combines TRBV9 with TRBJ2-2, with 14 bases aligning to TRBD2. Sequencing was performed on PBMCs. The TCR sequence derives from a man aged 35-49 years in good health and CMV-seronegative. The CDR3 is CASSVVGLAGETGELFF. As DNA, the CDR3 is TGTGCCAGCAGCGTAGTGGGACTAGCGGGGGAGACCGGGGAGCTGTTTTTT.